These T cell receptor beta chains were read from a single sample in a study of shared clonotypes between healthy human individuals. Profiled with immunoSEQ multiplex PCR; TCRdb holds only in-frame clones, not every one. The sample lists millions of clones, about 93% occurring once. The material sequenced was naive CD8+ T cells from PBMCs. The receptors here all came from a man between 18 and 35 years old in good health. Some clones in this sample may be carry-over from other donors' samples. Each CDR3 is given with its conserved first and last residue. Each record gives: CDR3 length, J gene, V gene, CDR3 protein.

CDR3 length: 15; J gene: TRBJ2-7; V gene: TRBV7-6; CDR3 protein: CASSLGQGVVNEQYF
CDR3 length: 16; J gene: TRBJ2-2; V gene: TRBV14; CDR3 protein: CASSPRLAGETGELFF
CDR3 length: 16; J gene: TRBJ1-1; V gene: TRBV19; CDR3 protein: CASINGWGLLNTEAFF
CDR3 length: 16; J gene: TRBJ1-4; V gene: TRBV9; CDR3 protein: CASSVDSGRTNEKLFF
CDR3 length: 15; J gene: TRBJ2-7; V gene: TRBV28; CDR3 protein: CASSPLGALEREQYF
CDR3 length: 14; J gene: TRBJ2-7; V gene: TRBV27; CDR3 protein: CASKAGGLAREQYF
CDR3 length: 14; J gene: TRBJ2-7; V gene: TRBV9; CDR3 protein: CASSVSRTGREQYF
CDR3 length: 15; J gene: TRBJ1-5; V gene: TRBV25-1; CDR3 protein: CASPCRSQGLLPQHF
CDR3 length: 15; J gene: TRBJ2-1; V gene: TRBV11-3; CDR3 protein: CASSLDPSPNNEQFF
CDR3 length: 11; J gene: TRBJ1-1; V gene: TRBV6-6; CDR3 protein: CASSYSREAFF
CDR3 length: 15; J gene: TRBJ2-2; V gene: TRBV9; CDR3 protein: CASSVVRDPDGELFF
CDR3 length: 13; J gene: TRBJ2-5; V gene: TRBV7-7; CDR3 protein: CASSSGARETQYF
CDR3 length: 13; J gene: TRBJ1-4; V gene: TRBV7-9; CDR3 protein: CASSFQGREKLFF
CDR3 length: 13; J gene: TRBJ2-7; V gene: TRBV7-2; CDR3 protein: CASSFYPTWEQYF
CDR3 length: 16; J gene: TRBJ2-7; V gene: TRBV4-2; CDR3 protein: CASSQTSGQLSYEQYF
CDR3 length: 14; J gene: TRBJ2-2; V gene: TRBV13; CDR3 protein: CASSLRAPAGELFF
CDR3 length: 15; J gene: TRBJ2-6; V gene: TRBV7-6; CDR3 protein: CASSPGTVGANVLTF
CDR3 length: 16; J gene: TRBJ2-2; V gene: TRBV9; CDR3 protein: CASSVGGVMNTGELFF
CDR3 length: 14; J gene: TRBJ2-3; V gene: TRBV10-2; CDR3 protein: CASTETSSTDTQYF
CDR3 length: 16; J gene: TRBJ2-1; V gene: TRBV5-1; CDR3 protein: CASSSLRDPSYNEQFF
CDR3 length: 16; J gene: TRBJ2-7; V gene: TRBV5-5; CDR3 protein: CASSVSGRAPSYEQYF
CDR3 length: 14; J gene: TRBJ1-5; V gene: TRBV11-2; CDR3 protein: CASSLVGSNQPQHF
CDR3 length: 13; J gene: TRBJ2-5; V gene: TRBV9; CDR3 protein: CASSRGWVETQYF
CDR3 length: 17; J gene: TRBJ2-2; V gene: TRBV9; CDR3 protein: CASSVASSGPNTGELFF
CDR3 length: 17; J gene: TRBJ2-1; V gene: TRBV4-1; CDR3 protein: CASSQLGDINSYNEQFF
CDR3 length: 17; J gene: TRBJ2-7; V gene: TRBV5-6; CDR3 protein: CASSFVPRGAASYEQYF
CDR3 length: 16; J gene: TRBJ2-2; V gene: TRBV5-8; CDR3 protein: CASSRGGLPNTGELFF
CDR3 length: 14; J gene: TRBJ2-7; V gene: TRBV6-6; CDR3 protein: CASSTGTGPYEQYF
CDR3 length: 11; J gene: TRBJ1-2; V gene: TRBV29-1; CDR3 protein: CSVRDSRGYTF
CDR3 length: 12; J gene: TRBJ2-3; V gene: TRBV7-9; CDR3 protein: CASSYPPDTQYF
CDR3 length: 15; J gene: TRBJ2-1; V gene: TRBV9; CDR3 protein: CASSDDRDPYNEQFF
CDR3 length: 15; J gene: TRBJ2-7; V gene: TRBV9; CDR3 protein: CASSVGREGSYEQYF
CDR3 length: 15; J gene: TRBJ1-2; V gene: TRBV28; CDR3 protein: CASSLPGLANYGYTF
CDR3 length: 15; J gene: TRBJ2-1; V gene: TRBV4-1; CDR3 protein: CASSSSGRAYNEQFF
CDR3 length: 14; J gene: TRBJ2-3; V gene: TRBV7-9; CDR3 protein: CASSELAGPDTQYF
CDR3 length: 15; J gene: TRBJ2-7; V gene: TRBV6-1; CDR3 protein: CASREPGQGAEEQYF
CDR3 length: 15; J gene: TRBJ2-5; V gene: TRBV28; CDR3 protein: CASSLSRDYQETQYF
CDR3 length: 22; J gene: TRBJ2-1; V gene: TRBV29-1; CDR3 protein: CSVESWRELAGALQPPYNEQFF
CDR3 length: 16; J gene: TRBJ2-7; V gene: TRBV11-2; CDR3 protein: CASSRPTSGRVYEQYF
CDR3 length: 13; J gene: TRBJ2-7; V gene: TRBV5-6; CDR3 protein: CASSPQGSYEQYF
CDR3 length: 15; J gene: TRBJ2-1; V gene: TRBV7-3; CDR3 protein: CASSHGLAEINEQFF
CDR3 length: 16; J gene: TRBJ2-3; V gene: TRBV7-9; CDR3 protein: CASSPRTSGSTDTQYF
CDR3 length: 15; J gene: TRBJ2-1; V gene: TRBV7-8; CDR3 protein: CASSRLQAIYNEQFF
CDR3 length: 16; J gene: TRBJ2-3; V gene: TRBV4-3; CDR3 protein: CASSQDLRESTDTQYF
CDR3 length: 16; J gene: TRBJ2-2; V gene: TRBV13; CDR3 protein: CASKEPNTGSGGELFF
CDR3 length: 19; J gene: TRBJ1-2; V gene: TRBV27; CDR3 protein: CASTTKGVVGGKANYGYTF
CDR3 length: 15; J gene: TRBJ1-1; V gene: TRBV7-9; CDR3 protein: CASSADRGPNTEAFF
CDR3 length: 13; J gene: TRBJ2-1; V gene: TRBV9; CDR3 protein: CASSVAGGNEQFF
CDR3 length: 15; J gene: TRBJ2-1; V gene: TRBV9; CDR3 protein: CASSVDGSKYNEQFF
CDR3 length: 18; J gene: TRBJ2-7; V gene: TRBV9; CDR3 protein: CASSDGRTSGPSSYEQYF
CDR3 length: 15; J gene: TRBJ2-7; V gene: TRBV4-3; CDR3 protein: CASSQDPLKPYEQYF
CDR3 length: 14; J gene: TRBJ2-7; V gene: TRBV11-2; CDR3 protein: CASSSPETSSEQYF
CDR3 length: 13; J gene: TRBJ2-3; V gene: TRBV10-3; CDR3 protein: CATTTQAGDTQYF
CDR3 length: 15; J gene: TRBJ2-5; V gene: TRBV29-1; CDR3 protein: CSVEGASELQETQYF
CDR3 length: 16; J gene: TRBJ2-1; V gene: TRBV15; CDR3 protein: CATSTDRESAYNEQFF
CDR3 length: 16; J gene: TRBJ2-7; V gene: TRBV13; CDR3 protein: CASSLEPGTRPYEQYF
CDR3 length: 17; J gene: TRBJ1-4; V gene: TRBV9; CDR3 protein: CASSVGRTGGLGGKLFF
CDR3 length: 14; J gene: TRBJ1-5; V gene: TRBV6-6; CDR3 protein: CAAGAGYSNQPQHF
CDR3 length: 15; J gene: TRBJ2-3; V gene: TRBV2; CDR3 protein: CASSVTSGRPDTQYF